This T cell receptor beta chain comes out of a study of CD8 T cells in ankylosing spondylitis. General study results and limits: What appeared characteristic of ankylosing spondylitis blood was a TCR beta motif of eight highly homologous variants. Disease-associated clones were reportedly significantly overrepresented in matched ankylosing spondylitis synovial fluid. CD8+ cells made up the disease-linked clones, which were relatively rare in peripheral blood. A subset of motif variants has previously been described in the synovial fluid and blood of reactive arthritis.

TCR beta libraries were made by quantitative 5'-RACE with molecular barcodes. TCRdb re-derived calls from the 5' RACE reads in MiXCR, one entry per CDR3 protein. The sample includes fewer than 400,000 distinct CDR3 sequences, around 24% of them seen just once. Concerning this clonotype itself: What it binds is unknown.

Material: blood, either unsorted or a sorted T cell fraction (not recorded which). The origin of this receptor is a male donor with ankylosing spondylitis.

The CDR3 DNA sequence: TGCAGTGCTAGGCCCGGGACAGGGGGACAGGGTGAAGCTTTCTTT. This gives the protein CSARPGTGGQGEAFF. The chain recombines TRBV20-1 with TRBJ1-1; TRBD1 aligns across 11 bases. With 3 bases clipped from V and 7 bases from J, the junction kept 10 bases outside the gene matches. The germline V gene has CDR1 DFQATT and CDR2 SNEGSKA (reference sequence). The CDR3 runs 15 residues.